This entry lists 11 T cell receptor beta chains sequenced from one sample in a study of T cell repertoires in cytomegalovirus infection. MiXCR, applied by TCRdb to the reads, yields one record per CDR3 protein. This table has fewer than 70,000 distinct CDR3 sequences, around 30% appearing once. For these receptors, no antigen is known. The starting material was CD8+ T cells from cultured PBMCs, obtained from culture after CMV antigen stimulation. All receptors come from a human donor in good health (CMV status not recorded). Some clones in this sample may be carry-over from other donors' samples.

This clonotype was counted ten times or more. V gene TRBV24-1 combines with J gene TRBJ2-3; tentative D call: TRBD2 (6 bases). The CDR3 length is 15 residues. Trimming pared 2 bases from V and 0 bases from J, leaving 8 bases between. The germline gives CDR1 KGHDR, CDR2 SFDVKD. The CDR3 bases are TGTGCCACCAGTGATTCGGGGGACAGCACAGATACGCAGTATTTT. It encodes CATSDSGDSTDTQYF.

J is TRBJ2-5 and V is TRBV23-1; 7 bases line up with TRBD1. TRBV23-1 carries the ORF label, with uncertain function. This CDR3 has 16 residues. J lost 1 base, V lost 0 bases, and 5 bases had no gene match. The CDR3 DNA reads TGCGCCAGCAGTCAATCGAGGACAGGCACCCAAGAGACCCAGTACTTC. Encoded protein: CASSQSRTGTQETQYF.

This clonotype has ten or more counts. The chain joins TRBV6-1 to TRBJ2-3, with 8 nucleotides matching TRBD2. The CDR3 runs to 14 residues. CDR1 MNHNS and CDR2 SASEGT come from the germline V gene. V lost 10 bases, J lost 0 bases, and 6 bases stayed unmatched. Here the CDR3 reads CAIQAGESTDTQYF. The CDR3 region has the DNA TGTGCCATCCAAGCGGGGGAAAGCACAGATACGCAGTATTTT.

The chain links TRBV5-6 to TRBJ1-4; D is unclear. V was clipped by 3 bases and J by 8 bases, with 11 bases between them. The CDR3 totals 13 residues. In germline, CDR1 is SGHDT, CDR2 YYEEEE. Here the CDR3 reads CASSSAAWEKLFF. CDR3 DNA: TGTGCCAGCAGCTCAGCGGCTTGGGAAAAACTGTTTTTT.

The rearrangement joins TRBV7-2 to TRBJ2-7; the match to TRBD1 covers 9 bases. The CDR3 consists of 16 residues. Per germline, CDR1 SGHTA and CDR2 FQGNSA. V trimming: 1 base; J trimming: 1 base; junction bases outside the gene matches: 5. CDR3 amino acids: CASSLEGQGRSYEQYF. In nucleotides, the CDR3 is TGTGCCAGCAGCTTAGAAGGACAGGGGCGATCCTACGAGCAGTACTTC.

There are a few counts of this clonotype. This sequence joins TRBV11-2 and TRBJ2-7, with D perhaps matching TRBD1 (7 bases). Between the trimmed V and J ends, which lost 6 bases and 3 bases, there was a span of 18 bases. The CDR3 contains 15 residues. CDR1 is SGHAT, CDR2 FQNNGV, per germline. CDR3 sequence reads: CASRKGGLGLYEQYF. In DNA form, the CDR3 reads TGTGCCAGCAGGAAAGGGGGCCTGGGACTCTACGAGCAGTACTTC.

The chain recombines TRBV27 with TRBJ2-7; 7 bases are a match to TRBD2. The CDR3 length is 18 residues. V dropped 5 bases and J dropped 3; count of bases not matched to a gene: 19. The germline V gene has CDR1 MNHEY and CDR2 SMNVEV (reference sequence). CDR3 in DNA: TGTGCCAGCAGTCCCGGGACTAATGGAGAGTGGGGCCGCTACGAGCAGTACTTC. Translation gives CASSPGTNGEWGRYEQYF.

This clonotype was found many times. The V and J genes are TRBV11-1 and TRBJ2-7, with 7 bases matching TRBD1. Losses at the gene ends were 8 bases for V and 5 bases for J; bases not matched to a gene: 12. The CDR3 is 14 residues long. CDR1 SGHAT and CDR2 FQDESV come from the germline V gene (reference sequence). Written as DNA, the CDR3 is TGTGCCAGCGGAGAGACAGGGAATCGCCACGAGCAGTACTTC. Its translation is CASGETGNRHEQYF.

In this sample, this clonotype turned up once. The CDR3 bases are TGTGCCAGCAGCTTAGCTGGTGCCGAGCAGTTCTTC. Amino acid sequence: CASSLAGAEQFF. The chain combines TRBV7-9 with TRBJ2-1; D uncertain. The V end was cut by 0 bases, the J end by 10 bases, with 7 bases between. This CDR3 contains 12 residues. Germline V lookup: CDR1 SEHNR, CDR2 FQNEAQ (reference sequence). Full variable domain (rest looked up from reference TRBV7-9 and TRBJ2-1): DTGVSQNPRHKITKRGQNVTFRCDPISEHNRLYWYRQTLGQGPEFLTYFQNEAQLEKSRLLSDRFSAERPKGSFSTLEIQRTEQGDSAMYLCASSLAGAEQFFGPGTRLTVL.

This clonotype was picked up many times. The CDR3 DNA is TGCGCCAGCACGGCAGCCGCCGGGAGCTCCTACGAGCAGTACTTC. Amino acid sequence: CASTAAAGSSYEQYF. The V call is TRBV5-1, the J call TRBJ2-7, with TRBD2 as a possible D gene (6 bases). The germline CDR1 and CDR2 sequences are SGHRS and YFSETQ. Trimming cost V 6 bases and J 0 bases, with 16 bases left between them. The CDR3 is 15 amino acids. The full variable domain, its missing parts supplied by reference TRBV5-1 and TRBJ2-7, is KAGVTQTPRYLIKTRGQQVTLSCSPISGHRSVSWYQQTPGQGLQFLFEYFSETQRNKGNFPGRFSGRQFSNSRSEMNVSTLELGDSALYLCASTAAAGSSYEQYFGPGTRLTVT.

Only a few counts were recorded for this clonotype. For the CDR3, the DNA is TGTGCCAGCAGCCCGCCCCTGAACACTGAAGCTTTCTTT. Translated, it gives CASSPPLNTEAFF. The chain employs TRBV7-9 and TRBJ1-1; no definite D call. CDR3 length: 13 residues. With 5 bases removed from V and 0 bases from J, the gap between germline ends came to 7 bases. Germline V lookup: CDR1 SEHNR, CDR2 FQNEAQ (reference sequence).